The 18 T cell receptor beta chains listed next were all sequenced from one sample in a study of blood T cell repertoires in COVID-19. The method was immunoSEQ multiplex PCR; TCRdb's version includes in-frame clones alone and lacks a portion of them. The data show around 100,000 clones, with more than 75% seen just once and 7% to 9% held by the top ten. The sequencing sample was made of peripheral blood. The source is a human donor with acute or convalescent COVID-19. The donor label of this sample is uncertain.

The rearrangement joins TRBV20-1 to TRBJ2-7, with D unresolved. This CDR3 has 11 residues. Germline values: CDR1 DFQATT, CDR2 SNEGSKA (reference sequence). The ends were cut back, 3 bases at V and 6 bases at J, with 9 bases in the middle. The CDR3 DNA sequence: TGCAGTGCTAGCCCTACAGTCGAGCAGTACTTC. It yields the protein CSASPTVEQYF.

This clone has just one count. The chain has TRBV30 and TRBJ1-6; a possible D gene is TRBD1 (5 bases). CDR1 and CDR2 (germline): GTSNPN, SVGIG (reference sequence). This CDR3 contains 15 residues. Deletions cut 3 bases from V and 0 bases from J, with 9 bases between. The CDR3: CAWRQGSSYNSPLHF. The DNA of the CDR3 is TGTGCCTGGAGGCAGGGAAGCTCCTATAATTCACCCCTCCACTTT.

The V and J genes are TRBV7-2 and TRBJ2-5, with 7 bases fitting TRBD2. This CDR3 spans 14 amino acids. V lost 8 bases, J lost 2 bases, and 8 bases stayed unmatched. Germline-derived CDR1 and CDR2 are SGHTA and FQGNSA. CDR3 DNA sequence: TGTGCCAGCCGCCGGGACTACACTCAAGAGACCCAGTACTTC. Amino acids: CASRRDYTQETQYF.

The V gene is TRBV18, the J gene TRBJ1-4, with 8 bases identical to TRBD1. Germline V gene data show CDR1 as KGHSH and CDR2 as LQKENI. CDR3 length equals 15 residues. J lost 8 bases, V lost 3 bases, and 8 bases had no gene match. CDR3 DNA: TGTGCCAGCTCACCCCTCTCGGACAGGGAAGAAAAACTGTTTTTT. Amino acids: CASSPLSDREEKLFF.

This clone was counted only a few times. V gene TRBV11-2 combines with J gene TRBJ1-6; D is undetermined. V was clipped by 5 bases and J by 9 bases, with 14 bases between them. The CDR3 is 14 residues long. Germline CDR1 SGHAT, CDR2 FQNNGV. The CDR3 DNA is TGTGCCAGCAGCCCCCTGCTGGGGAGTTCACCCCTCCACTTT. Its translation is CASSPLLGSSPLHF.

This chain uses TRBV5-1 with TRBJ2-5; tentative D call: TRBD1 (6 bases). The V and J ends lost 1 base and 5 bases respectively, with 15 bases between them. Germline V CDR1 and CDR2: SGHRS, YFSETQ. This CDR3 region has 15 residues. CDR3 sequence (DNA): TGCGCCAGCAGCTTGCGACAGGCGCCCAGGGAGACCCAGTACTTC. This translates into CASSLRQAPRETQYF.

A word on this clone: The junction departs from germline at one end; a sequencing error may be responsible. The V gene is TRBV27, the J gene TRBJ1-6; the D is unclear. The germline CDR1 and CDR2 sequences are MNHEY and SMNVEV (reference sequence). This CDR3 contains 13 residues. CDR3 protein: CASSPRYDSPLHF. As DNA, the CDR3 is TGTGCCAGCAGTCCTCGCTATGATTCACCCCTCCACTTT.

The chain has TRBV30 and TRBJ1-4; 10 nucleotides align to TRBD1. J lost 13 bases, V lost 1 base, and 12 bases had no gene match. CDR1 and CDR2 from the germline V gene are GTSNPN and SVGIG (reference sequence). The CDR3 loop spans 15 amino acids. The CDR3 region is CAWSAWDRGDRGLFF. The CDR3 nucleotides read TGTGCCTGGAGTGCTTGGGACAGGGGAGATCGAGGACTGTTTTTT. Combining the CDR3 with reference TRBV30 and TRBJ1-4 gives the whole variable domain SQTIHQWPATLVQPVGSPLSLECTVEGTSNPNLYWYRQAAGRGLQLLFYSVGIGQISSEVPQNLSASRPQDRQFILSSKKLLLSDSGFYLCAWSAWDRGDRGLFFGSGTQLSVL.

The J gene is TRBJ1-1, the V gene TRBV14; a weak D match, TRBD1 (5 bases). Germline CDR1 reads SGHDN; CDR2 reads FVKESK. V lost 0 bases and J lost 0, with 14 bases in between. This CDR3 region has 17 residues. The CDR3 DNA is TGTGCCAGCAGCCAAGATTACGGGGGACTTCTGAACACTGAAGCTTTCTTT. This translates into CASSQDYGGLLNTEAFF.

J is TRBJ2-5 and V is TRBV9, with TRBD2 matching 10 bases. There are 17 residues in the CDR3. Per the germline V gene, CDR1 is SGDLS and CDR2 is YYNGEE. The junction had 15 bases not matched to a gene; V was cut back by 6 bases and J by 4 bases. For the CDR3, the DNA is TGTGCCAGCAACAGACTAGCGGGCCCCCTTGGTGGAGAGACCCAGTACTTC. Translation: CASNRLAGPLGGETQYF.

The chain employs TRBV7-2 and TRBJ1-2; 7 positions match TRBD1. CDR3 length: 15 amino acids. The V segment lost 1 base and the J segment 10 bases; nucleotides outside the gene matches: 12. Germline CDR1 is SGHTA and CDR2 is FQGNSA. CDR3 protein: CASSLVPTGRNVYTF. Written as DNA, the CDR3 is TGTGCCAGCAGCTTAGTGCCGACAGGGCGGAATGTCTACACCTTC.

The V gene is TRBV29-1, the J gene TRBJ2-7, with a possible D match to TRBD2 (6 bases). Germline CDR1 reads SQVTM; CDR2 reads ANQGSEA. Trimming took 4 bases from V and 4 from J, leaving 14 bases between them. The CDR3 runs to 13 residues. The DNA for the CDR3 is TGCAGCGTTGTTACTCCAGGGAGGTACGAGCAGTACTTC. Amino acids: CSVVTPGRYEQYF.

V gene TRBV12-5 combines with J gene TRBJ2-7; 9 nucleotides match TRBD2. Germline V CDR1 and CDR2: LGHNT, FRNRAP. J lost 1 base, V lost 4 bases, and 2 bases had no gene match. This CDR3 comprises 14 residues. This CDR3 reads CASGSSGGSYEQYF. In DNA, the CDR3 is TGTGCTAGTGGTTCCAGCGGGGGGTCCTACGAGCAGTACTTC.

The chain couples TRBV5-4 to TRBJ2-5; perhaps TRBD2 as D (7 bases). Germline V CDR1 and CDR2: SGHNT, YYREEE (reference sequence). The CDR3 covers 15 residues. V shed 4 bases and J shed 5 bases, with 18 bases lying between them. For the CDR3, the DNA is TGTGCCAGCAGCAGAGCCCCGGGGGGCGGGGAGACCCAGTACTTC. Protein: CASSRAPGGGETQYF.

The genes are TRBV19 and TRBJ1-1, with TRBD1 identical over 11 bases. Losses at the gene ends were 3 bases for V and 4 bases for J; bases not matched to a gene: 7. The CDR3 has 16 amino acids. Looked up from germline, CDR1 is LNHDA and CDR2 is SQIVND (reference sequence). CDR3: CASSIGQGARGTEAFF. CDR3 nucleotide sequence: TGTGCCAGTAGTATCGGACAGGGGGCACGGGGCACTGAAGCTTTCTTT.

This chain uses TRBV25-1 with TRBJ2-5; 8 bases match TRBD2. The CDR3 sequence is 15 residues long. The germline V gene encodes CDR1 MGHDK and CDR2 SYGVNS. The ends lost 6 bases at V and 5 bases at J; junction bases unmatched: 11. The CDR3 nucleotides are TGTGCCAGCAGGGTTCGGGAGGGGATGTGGGAGACCCAGTACTTC. It translates to CASRVREGMWETQYF.

This chain uses TRBV24-1 with TRBJ2-1; D might be TRBD2 (5 bases). Trimming removed 3 bases at V and 1 base at J, with 12 bases between. The CDR3 sequence is 16 residues long. CDR1 KGHDR and CDR2 SFDVKD come from the germline V gene. Written as DNA, the CDR3 is TGTGCCACCAGTGATCCTTCACGGGGATCCTACAATGAGCAGTTCTTC. This gives the protein CATSDPSRGSYNEQFF.

V usage is TRBV10-3 and J usage is TRBJ2-5; 7 nucleotides match TRBD1. J lost 5 bases, V lost 6 bases, and 9 bases had no gene match. CDR1 and CDR2 from the germline V gene are ENHRY and SYGVKD. The CDR3 consists of 14 residues. This CDR3 is CAIRNPTGRETQYF. The CDR3 nucleotides read TGTGCCATCAGAAACCCGACAGGGCGGGAGACCCAGTACTTC.